Below, 23 T cell receptor beta chains from the same sample are listed, as sequenced in a study of shared clonotypes between healthy human individuals. TCRdb's table, derived via immunoSEQ multiplex PCR, lists solely in-frame clones and lacks some. The sample includes roughly 500,000 clones, 60% to 80% of them seen just once. Sample: PBMCs. The receptors shown here come from a woman between 35 and 50 years old in good health. Some clones in this sample may be carry-over from other donors' samples.

This clone was observed a handful of times. DNA for the CDR3: TGTGCCAGCAGCCCGTCTAGCGGACAAGAGACCCAGTACTTC. Translation: CASSPSSGQETQYF. The chain recombines TRBV5-4 with TRBJ2-5, with 7 bases identical to TRBD2. J gave up 2 bases and V 4 bases, and 5 bases lay outside the gene matches. The CDR3 length is 14 residues. Germline values: CDR1 SGHNT, CDR2 YYREEE (reference sequence).

Details on this clone: The same CDR3 can be traced to other DNA sequences in this sample. This chain links TRBV4-1 with TRBJ2-7; possibly TRBD1 or TRBD2 for D (6 bases each). The germline V and J ends were trimmed by 4 bases and 6 bases, with 25 bases remaining between them. Germline V gives CDR1 MGHRA, CDR2 YSYEKL. The CDR3 is 17 residues long. The CDR3 here is CASSPLPGAGIDGEQYF. The CDR3 nucleotides read TGCGCCAGCAGCCCTCTCCCGGGGGCAGGGATCGACGGCGAGCAGTACTTC.

Many counts were recorded for this clone. The chain is built from TRBV30 and TRBJ1-1, with D possibly matching TRBD1 (5 bases). V lost 5 bases and J lost 4, with 17 bases in between. Germline assignment: CDR1 GTSNPN and CDR2 SVGIG (reference sequence). The CDR3 extends over 14 amino acids. The CDR3 is CAWYPGTDATEAFF. For the CDR3, the DNA is TGTGCCTGGTACCCCGGGACGGACGCCACTGAAGCTTTCTTT.

The chain links TRBV6-1 to TRBJ2-7; D unclear. CDR1 and CDR2 (germline): MNHNS, SASEGT. The CDR3 runs to 15 residues. V lost 4 bases and J 3 bases, leaving 16 bases between the germline ends. Written as DNA, the CDR3 is TGTGCCAGCAGTGCCCGGAATTGGAGAAGCTACGAGCAGTACTTC. This gives the protein CASSARNWRSYEQYF.

This chain links TRBV11-2 with TRBJ1-1; D is unclear. V was shortened by 1 base and J by 7 bases, with 13 bases between the two germline ends. The CDR3 covers 14 residues. The germline V gene has CDR1 SGHAT and CDR2 FQNNGV. Here the CDR3 reads CASSLVGSSSEAFF. The CDR3 nucleotides are TGTGCCAGCAGCTTAGTGGGCAGCTCCAGTGAAGCTTTCTTT.

The chain uses TRBV7-9 and TRBJ2-7, with D hard to call. There are 14 residues in the CDR3. The germline V gene has CDR1 SEHNR and CDR2 FQNEAQ (reference sequence). Deletions cut 7 bases from V and 3 bases from J, with 16 bases between. The CDR3 spells CASMLEPRVYEQYF. The CDR3 nucleotides read TGTGCCAGCATGCTGGAGCCTCGGGTCTACGAGCAGTACTTC.

The J gene is TRBJ2-3, the V gene TRBV7-9; D uncertain. The V gene's germline CDR1 is SEHNR and CDR2 FQNEAQ (reference sequence). V lost 1 base, J lost 1 base, and 9 bases lay in between. The CDR3 has 15 residues. The CDR3 protein is CASSLVRAGTDTQYF. In DNA, the CDR3 is TGTGCCAGCAGCTTAGTTCGTGCGGGCACAGATACGCAGTATTTT.

This chain's CDR3 is CASSRTQGGGTEAFF. The CDR3 nucleotides are TGTGCCAGCTCCCGTACCCAGGGTGGAGGCACTGAAGCTTTCTTT. The V call is TRBV5-6, the J call TRBJ1-1; possibly TRBD1 for D (5 bases). Germline CDR1 and CDR2: SGHDT and YYEEEE. This CDR3 contains 15 residues. Trimming shortened V by 7 bases and J by 4 bases, and 20 bases separated the two germline ends.

This sequence joins TRBV29-1 and TRBJ2-1; 10 positions match TRBD2. The CDR3 loop spans 16 amino acids. J gave up 4 bases and V 4 bases, and 10 bases lay outside the gene matches. Germline assignment: CDR1 SQVTM and CDR2 ANQGSEA. The CDR3 DNA sequence: TGCAGCGTTGCGAGCGGGAGGGCCTCATATTACAATGAGCAGTTCTTC. Translated: CSVASGRASYYNEQFF.

The V and J genes are TRBV30 and TRBJ2-2; D possibly corresponds to TRBD1 (6 bases). Germline CDR1 reads GTSNPN; CDR2 reads SVGIG (reference sequence). Trimming removed 1 base at V and 6 bases at J, with 9 bases between. The CDR3 totals 13 residues. Written as DNA, the CDR3 is TGTGCCTGGAGTGGCAGGGGCCCCGGGGAGCTGTTTTTT. Amino acids: CAWSGRGPGELFF.

The V and J genes are TRBV6-5 and TRBJ2-5, with a tentative D call TRBD1 (6 bases). The CDR3 loop spans 14 amino acids. Trimming pared 9 bases from V and 5 bases from J, leaving 19 bases between. Germline V gene data show CDR1 as MNHEY and CDR2 as SVGAGI. In DNA, the CDR3 is TGTGCCAGTGAAGACAGGTCTTCTAGGGAGACCCAGTACTTC. Translating gives CASEDRSSRETQYF.

This clone was picked up one time. The CDR3 reads CASSERLAGGPDEQFF. As DNA, the CDR3 is TGTGCCAGCAGCGAACGACTAGCGGGAGGGCCCGATGAGCAGTTCTTC. The chain has TRBV5-4 and TRBJ2-1, with 14 bases aligning to TRBD2. Germline V gives CDR1 SGHNT, CDR2 YYREEE (reference sequence). J was trimmed by 8 bases and V by 4 bases; bases with no gene match: 8. CDR3 size: 16 residues.

This clone was detected only a few times. The chain links TRBV2 to TRBJ1-1; unclear D gene. The CDR3 is made up of 13 amino acids. In germline, CDR1 is SNHLY, CDR2 FYNNEI. V dropped 8 bases and J dropped 0 bases, with 10 bases sitting between them. The CDR3 reads CASHSEMNTEAFF. In nucleotides, the CDR3 is TGTGCCAGCCACAGCGAAATGAACACTGAAGCTTTCTTT.

The genes are TRBV27 and TRBJ1-5; D is undetermined. Trimming shortened V by 11 bases and J by 0 bases, and 29 bases separated the two germline ends. Germline V gene sequence: CDR1 MNHEY, CDR2 SMNVEV (reference sequence). There are 19 residues in the CDR3. CDR3 DNA sequence: TGTGCCTCCCCCCCGAAACTTAAGCCGGCCTGCTATAGCAATCAGCCCCAGCATTTT. This translates into CASPPKLKPACYSNQPQHF.

V gene TRBV5-1 combines with J gene TRBJ2-7, with 12 positions matching TRBD2. Trimming cost V 4 bases and J 5 bases; bases outside gene matches: 10. Germline V CDR1 and CDR2: SGHRS, YFSETQ. The CDR3 spans 16 residues. The DNA of the CDR3 is TGCGCCAGCAGCGCGCGACTAGCGGGAGTGTCCGACGAGCAGTACTTC. Translation: CASSARLAGVSDEQYF.

The chain links TRBV7-9 to TRBJ2-2, with 13 bases fitting TRBD2. Germline V lookup: CDR1 SEHNR, CDR2 FQNEAQ (reference sequence). After removal of 5 bases from V and 2 bases from J, the junction contained 5 bases not matched to a gene. This CDR3 comprises 17 residues. For the CDR3, the DNA is TGTGCCAGCAGCCGACTAGCGGGAGGCCCTAACACCGGGGAGCTGTTTTTT. It specifies CASSRLAGGPNTGELFF.

V and J are TRBV5-1 and TRBJ2-1, with D maybe TRBD2 (6 bases). The germline V gene encodes CDR1 SGHRS and CDR2 YFSETQ. The V and J ends lost 1 base and 4 bases respectively, with 18 bases between them. This CDR3 is 17 amino acids long. Written as DNA, the CDR3 is TGCGCCAGCAGCTTGTCGCCCTCCCGGGGGTCTTACAATGAGCAGTTCTTC. It codes for CASSLSPSRGSYNEQFF.

With regard to this clone: This may be a read error, as it is one base from a much larger clone. This chain links TRBV7-9 with TRBJ1-1; possibly TRBD1 for D (5 bases). CDR3 length: 13 amino acids. V lost 3 bases to trimming and J lost 1 base, with 6 bases between them. Germline lookup yields CDR1 SEHNR and CDR2 FQNEAQ (reference sequence). CDR3 sequence (DNA): TGTGCCAGCAGCTTGGGGGAGAACACTGAAGCTTTCTTT. Translating it yields CASSLGENTEAFF.

V gene TRBV11-2 combines with J gene TRBJ2-1; D call uncertain. Germline V gene data show CDR1 as SGHAT and CDR2 as FQNNGV. This CDR3 is 14 amino acids long. V was cut by 1 base and J by 6 bases, with 10 bases left in between. CDR3 in DNA: TGTGCCAGCAGCTTAGCTGGGCTAACCAATGAGCAGTTCTTC. Translating it yields CASSLAGLTNEQFF.

The chain recombines TRBV15 with TRBJ2-7; 7 nucleotides line up with TRBD2. V dropped 2 bases and J dropped 3; count of bases not matched to a gene: 10. Germline loops: CDR1 LNHNV, CDR2 YYDKDF (reference sequence). The CDR3 runs 16 residues. The CDR3 spells CATSRTQSGDDYEQYF. The CDR3 DNA sequence: TGTGCCACCAGCAGAACACAAAGCGGGGATGACTACGAGCAGTACTTC.

This clone appeared a single time. A much more abundant neighbour one base away suggests this may be a read error. The chain carries TRBV6-1 and TRBJ2-7, with 12 bases fitting TRBD1. Germline V CDR1 and CDR2: MNHNS, SASEGT. CDR3 size: 15 residues. The DNA for the CDR3 is TGTGCCAGCAGGGAGGGGACAGGGGGCCCGCGGGAGCAGCACTTC. It codes for CASREGTGGPREQHF.

This clone has only a few counts. The chain is built from TRBV6-1 and TRBJ1-2; a weak D match, TRBD1 (5 bases). CDR1 is MNHNS, CDR2 SASEGT, per germline. CDR3 length: 13 amino acids. Trimming took off 6 bases at V and 4 bases at J, with 12 bases between the two ends. The CDR3 is CASRITGLYGYTF. The CDR3 bases are TGTGCCAGCAGGATAACAGGCCTCTATGGCTACACCTTC.

This chain links TRBV29-1 with TRBJ2-1, with D possibly being TRBD1 (6 bases). The germline gives CDR1 SQVTM, CDR2 ANQGSEA. Trimming cost V 0 bases and J 6 bases, with 12 bases left between them. This CDR3 is built from 14 residues. As DNA, the CDR3 is TGCAGCGTTGAAGACTCCAACAGGGTCAATGAGCAGTTCTTC. It specifies CSVEDSNRVNEQFF.